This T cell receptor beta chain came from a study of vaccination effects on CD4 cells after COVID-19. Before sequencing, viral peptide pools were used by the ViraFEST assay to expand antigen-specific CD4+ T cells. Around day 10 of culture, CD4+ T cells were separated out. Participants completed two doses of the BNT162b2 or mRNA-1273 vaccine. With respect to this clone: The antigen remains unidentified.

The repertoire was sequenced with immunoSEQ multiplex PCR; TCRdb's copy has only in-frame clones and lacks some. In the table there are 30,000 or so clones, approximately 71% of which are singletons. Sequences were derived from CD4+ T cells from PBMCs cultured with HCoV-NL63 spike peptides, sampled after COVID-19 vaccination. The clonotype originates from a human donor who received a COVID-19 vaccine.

CDR3 DNA sequence: TGTGCCAGTAGCCTCGCCGGTTATGAAAGGATCGATGGCTACACCTTC. This translates into CASSLAGYERIDGYTF. The V and J genes are TRBV19 and TRBJ1-2, with D hard to call. Germline lookup yields CDR1 LNHDA and CDR2 SQIVND (reference sequence). CDR3 length equals 16 residues. Trimming took 6 bases from V and 6 from J, leaving 23 bases between them.